Detailed here is one T cell receptor (beta chain). Its antigen is unknown. The source of the sample is a study of shared clonotypes between healthy human individuals. Study background: Donor composition was a couple of women and a few men, aged 18 to 49. Study results and caveats: Compared with clonotypes that all four donors shared, non-shared clonotypes had lower generation probabilities.

Using 200 ng DNA, 30,000 to 35,000 T cell genomes, the sorted-subset replicate PCRs were run. Repertoires were generated with immunoSEQ multiplex PCR, while TCRdb's copy carries only in-frame clones and drops some. The table lists about 730,000 clones, 72% of them singletons. CDR3 length: 14 residues. V was clipped by 5 bases and J by 3 bases, with 14 bases between them. Looked up from germline, CDR1 is SGHRS and CDR2 is YFSETQ. The chain recombines TRBV5-1 with TRBJ1-2, with D possibly being TRBD1 (6 bases). The specimen sequenced was memory CD4+ T cells sorted from blood. The sample's subset: CD45RA-negative fraction. This TCR came from a woman aged 25 to 39 in good health. This CDR3 is CASRSNREDYGYTF. The DNA for the CDR3 is TGCGCCAGCAGGTCCAACAGGGAAGACTATGGCTACACCTTC.